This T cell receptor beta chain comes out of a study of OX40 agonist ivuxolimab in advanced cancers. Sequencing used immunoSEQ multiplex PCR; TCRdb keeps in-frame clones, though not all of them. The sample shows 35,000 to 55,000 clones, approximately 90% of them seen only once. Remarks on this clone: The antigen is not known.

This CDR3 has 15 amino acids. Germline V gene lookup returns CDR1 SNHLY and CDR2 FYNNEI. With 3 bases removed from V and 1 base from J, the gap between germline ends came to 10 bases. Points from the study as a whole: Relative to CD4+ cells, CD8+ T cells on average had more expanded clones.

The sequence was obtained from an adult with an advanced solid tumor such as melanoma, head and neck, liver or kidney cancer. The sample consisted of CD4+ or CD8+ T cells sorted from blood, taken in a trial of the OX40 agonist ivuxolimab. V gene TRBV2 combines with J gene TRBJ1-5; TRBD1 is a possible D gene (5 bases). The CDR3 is CASSEEGLSNQPQHF. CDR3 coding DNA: TGTGCCAGCAGTGAGGAGGGGCTAAGCAATCAGCCCCAGCATTTT.